Below are 15 T cell receptor beta chains sequenced from a single sample in a study of identical twins. TCRdb analysed the 5' RACE reads with MiXCR anew, one entry per CDR3 protein. The sample has nearly 650,000 distinct CDR3 sequences; about 7.1% are singletons. These data were also filed under a second study, of yellow fever vaccine responses in identical twins.

Sequenced input: PBMCs. The receptors stem from a woman aged 18-29 years in good health.

The chain is built from TRBV5-1 and TRBJ2-3; 7 nucleotides align to TRBD2. With 4 bases clipped from V and 5 bases from J, the junction kept 10 bases outside the gene matches. The CDR3 has 15 residues. Germline CDR1 reads SGHRS; CDR2 reads YFSETQ. The CDR3: CASSVTGGRVDTQYF. The CDR3 DNA reads as TGCGCCAGCAGCGTGACGGGAGGCCGGGTAGATACGCAGTATTTT. Full variable domain (remainder filled in from reference TRBV5-1 and TRBJ2-3): KAGVTQTPRYLIKTRGQQVTLSCSPISGHRSVSWYQQTPGQGLQFLFEYFSETQRNKGNFPGRFSGRQFSNSRSEMNVSTLELGDSALYLCASSVTGGRVDTQYFGPGTRLTVL.

This chain joins TRBV3-1 and TRBJ2-1, with 14 bases lining up with TRBD2. The CDR3 totals 17 residues. In germline, CDR1 is LGHDT, CDR2 YNNKEL (reference sequence). The V segment lost 4 bases and the J segment 6 bases; nucleotides outside the gene matches: 8. The CDR3 loop is CASSLAKTSGGANEQFF. The DNA for the CDR3 is TGTGCCAGCAGCCTTGCTAAGACTAGCGGGGGGGCCAATGAGCAGTTCTTC.

In its sample, this clonotype was seen a few times. This chain links TRBV6-5 with TRBJ1-2; the match to TRBD1 covers 7 bases. The germline CDR1 and CDR2 sequences are MNHEY and SVGAGI. CDR3 length: 15 residues. J gave up 4 bases and V 3 bases, and 8 bases lay outside the gene matches. The CDR3 protein is CASSYTTGTAYGYTF. CDR3 bases: TGTGCCAGCAGTTATACAACAGGGACAGCCTATGGCTACACCTTC.

Turning to this clonotype: One end of the junction does not line up with germline, which may come from a read error. This chain joins TRBV5-1 and TRBJ2-3, with TRBD2 identical over 9 bases. Germline loops: CDR1 SGHRS, CDR2 YFSETQ. CDR3 length equals 17 residues. CDR3 DNA: TGCGCCAGCAGCTTAATGAGTCGGGGGACTAGCACAGATACGCGGTATTTT. Its protein product is CASSLMSRGTSTDTRYF.

This clonotype has more than one count but fewer than ten. V usage is TRBV10-3 and J usage is TRBJ1-1; D uncertain. From germline, CDR1 is ENHRY and CDR2 SYGVKD. Between the trimmed V and J ends, which lost 4 bases and 5 bases, there was a span of 5 bases. The CDR3 runs 11 residues. CDR3 nucleotides: TGTGCCATCAGTGGTGGGACTGAAGCTTTCTTT. As protein: CAISGGTEAFF.

V is TRBV2 and J is TRBJ1-1; D is undetermined. CDR3 size: 10 residues. Germline values: CDR1 SNHLY, CDR2 FYNNEI. Trimming removed 8 bases from V and 7 bases from J, with 8 bases in between. The CDR3, as DNA: TGTGCCAGCCGAGGAATTGAAGCTTTCTTT. It is translated as CASRGIEAFF.

In this sample, this clonotype turned up many times. V and J are TRBV20-1 and TRBJ1-5; D not resolved. V lost 0 bases to trimming and J lost 0 bases, with 12 bases between them. The CDR3 consists of 16 residues. Germline lookup yields CDR1 DFQATT and CDR2 SNEGSKA (reference sequence). The CDR3 is CSARDPLVPSNQPQHF. DNA of the CDR3: TGCAGTGCTAGAGATCCACTGGTCCCTAGCAATCAGCCCCAGCATTTT.

This clonotype was seen a few times. V gene TRBV6-1 combines with J gene TRBJ2-7; 12 bases fit TRBD1. V was pared by 7 bases and J by 5 bases, with 3 bases of the junction left unmatched. Germline loops: CDR1 MNHNS, CDR2 SASEGT. CDR3 length: 13 amino acids. The CDR3 DNA reads TGTGCCAGCAAGGGACAGGGGGCCGACGAGCAGTACTTC. Protein: CASKGQGADEQYF.

Only a few counts were recorded for this clonotype. The chain couples TRBV7-2 to TRBJ1-5; perhaps TRBD1 as D (6 bases). This CDR3 comprises 15 residues. Trimming took 4 bases from V and 1 from J, leaving 11 bases between them. Germline CDR1 reads SGHTA; CDR2 reads FQGNSA. CDR3 bases: TGTGCCAGCAGCTCACAGGGTAGGAGCAATCAGCCCCAGCATTTT. This sequence encodes CASSSQGRSNQPQHF.

The chain carries TRBV6-1 and TRBJ2-7; a weak D match, TRBD2 (5 bases). Trimming shortened V by 6 bases and J by 7 bases, and 25 bases separated the two germline ends. The CDR3 is 16 amino acids. CDR1 is MNHNS and CDR2 is SASEGT in the germline V gene. The CDR3 spells CASSDGRLAQMEEQYF. CDR3 bases: TGTGCCAGCAGCGACGGCCGGCTAGCCCAAATGGAAGAGCAGTACTTC.

The V gene is TRBV4-1, the J gene TRBJ1-1; D is uncertain. Per the germline V gene, CDR1 is MGHRA and CDR2 is YSYEKL. Trimming removed 2 bases at V and 1 base at J, with 14 bases between. The CDR3 is made up of 16 amino acids. The CDR3 is CASSQSYRVSNTEAFF. DNA of the CDR3: TGCGCCAGCAGCCAAAGCTACCGGGTGTCGAACACTGAAGCTTTCTTT.

This clonotype occurred many times. The CDR3 nucleotides are TGCGCCAGCAAAGGGTCCGACACAGATACGCAGTATTTT. This encodes CASKGSDTDTQYF. The V and J genes are TRBV5-1 and TRBJ2-3; D remains unclear. Trimming removed 6 bases from V and 2 bases from J, with 10 bases in between. CDR1 and CDR2 from the germline V gene are SGHRS and YFSETQ. The CDR3 extends over 13 amino acids.

This chain joins TRBV20-1 and TRBJ1-5; tentatively, D is TRBD1 (6 bases). This CDR3 has 16 residues. CDR1 is DFQATT and CDR2 is SNEGSKA in the germline V gene (reference sequence). The CDR3 loop reads CCARVSGTGYSQPQHF. CDR3 sequence (DNA): TGCTGCGCTAGAGTATCGGGTACAGGGTATAGTCAGCCCCAGCATTTT.

V is TRBV5-1 and J is TRBJ2-1, with D possibly TRBD2 on 6 matching bases. This CDR3 contains 17 residues. In germline, CDR1 is SGHRS, CDR2 YFSETQ. Deletions cut 0 bases from V and 4 bases from J, with 17 bases between. The CDR3 bases are TGCGCCAGCAGCTTGGAAGGTTGGACTAATTATTACAATGAGCAGTTCTTC. This translates into CASSLEGWTNYYNEQFF. Filled out from reference TRBV5-1 and TRBJ2-1, the complete variable domain reads KAGVTQTPRYLIKTRGQQVTLSCSPISGHRSVSWYQQTPGQGLQFLFEYFSETQRNKGNFPGRFSGRQFSNSRSEMNVSTLELGDSALYLCASSLEGWTNYYNEQFFGPGTRLTVL.

In this sample, this clonotype turned up a few times. This rearrangement joins TRBV5-6 to TRBJ1-2, with 9 bases that match TRBD1. CDR3 length: 14 residues. Trimming removed 7 bases from V and 2 bases from J; junction bases left unmatched: 6. Germline assignment: CDR1 SGHDT and CDR2 YYEEEE. The chain's CDR3 is CASAGTGSNYGYTF. DNA of the CDR3: TGTGCCAGCGCGGGGACAGGGTCAAACTATGGCTACACCTTC.